This entry lists 31 T cell receptor beta chains sequenced from one sample in a study of CD8+ T cells in alopecia areata. Reverse transcription of extracted RNA yielded cDNA, which provided the sequencing template. Method: immunoSEQ multiplex PCR; TCRdb's copy keeps in-frame clones and lacks some. The sample yields hundreds of thousands of clones, around 66% seen once. The treatment: oral pan-JAK inhibitor, 5-10 mg twice daily. The input for sequencing was CD4+ T cells sorted from blood, taken between weeks 43 and 45, from a patient treated with tofacitinib. The receptors here all came from a human donor with alopecia areata.

A few counts support this clone. V usage is TRBV5-6 and J usage is TRBJ1-1; the D gene is possibly TRBD1 (5 bases). The CDR3 extends over 15 amino acids. Trimming cost V 6 bases and J 2 bases, with 17 bases left between them. Germline CDR1 is SGHDT and CDR2 is YYEEEE. The CDR3 here is CASTRGRRENTEAFF. The CDR3 bases are TGTGCCAGCACCCGGGGGAGAAGGGAAAACACTGAAGCTTTCTTT. The full variable domain, rest sourced from reference TRBV5-6 and TRBJ1-1, is DAGVTQSPTHLIKTRGQQVTLRCSPKSGHDTVSWYQQALGQGPQFIFQYYEEEERQRGNFPDRFSGHQFPNYSSELNVNALLLGDSALYLCASTRGRRENTEAFFGQGTRLTVV.

The chain combines TRBV6-5 with TRBJ1-1; no clear D. With 2 bases removed from V and 1 base from J, the gap between germline ends came to 8 bases. There are 14 residues in the CDR3. Germline values: CDR1 MNHEY, CDR2 SVGAGI. CDR3 loop: CASSYDAGNTEAFF. CDR3 DNA sequence: TGTGCCAGCAGTTACGATGCAGGGAACACTGAAGCTTTCTTT.

The chain joins TRBV7-2 to TRBJ2-4, with a possible D match to TRBD2 (5 bases). Germline V gene sequence: CDR1 SGHTA, CDR2 FQGNSA. Trimming took 5 bases from V and 2 from J, leaving 13 bases between them. This CDR3 spans 15 amino acids. As DNA, the CDR3 is TGTGCCAGCAGCCTTTTGCCGGGGACCAAAAACATTCAGTACTTC. This encodes CASSLLPGTKNIQYF.

J is TRBJ1-2 and V is TRBV30; the D is unclear. Trimming shortened V by 3 bases and J by 0 bases, and 8 bases separated the two germline ends. CDR1 and CDR2 (germline): GTSNPN, SVGIG (reference sequence). The CDR3 spans 13 residues. For the CDR3, the DNA is TGTGCCTGGAGGACTCAGGCTAACTATGGCTACACCTTC. It codes for CAWRTQANYGYTF.

DNA for the CDR3: TGCAGCGCCGCAGGGGATAGCAATCAGCCCCAGCATTTT. Amino acid sequence: CSAAGDSNQPQHF. This sequence joins TRBV29-1 and TRBJ1-5, with a weak D call TRBD1 (6 bases). Germline V gene lookup returns CDR1 SQVTM and CDR2 ANQGSEA. This CDR3 is built from 13 residues. The V end lost 7 bases, the J end lost 0 bases, and 10 bases lay between the germline ends.

V gene TRBV30 combines with J gene TRBJ1-4; D unclear. The CDR3 is made up of 13 amino acids. Trimming shortened V by 4 bases and J by 6 bases, and 12 bases separated the two germline ends. The germline V gene encodes CDR1 GTSNPN and CDR2 SVGIG (reference sequence). CDR3 DNA sequence: TGTGCCTGGACCCGTGGGTTTGATGAAAAACTGTTTTTT. Translating it yields CAWTRGFDEKLFF.

The J gene is TRBJ2-3, the V gene TRBV18, with D perhaps TRBD1 or TRBD2 (5 bases each). This CDR3 is 14 amino acids long. V was cut by 4 bases and J by 0 bases, with 8 bases left in between. The germline gives CDR1 KGHSH, CDR2 LQKENI. The CDR3 sequence: CASSRGDSTDTQYF. In DNA, the CDR3 is TGTGCCAGCTCACGAGGGGACAGCACAGATACGCAGTATTTT.

The genes are TRBV4-3 and TRBJ1-5; possibly TRBD1 for D (5 bases). V lost 0 bases, J lost 3 bases, and 18 bases lay in between. Germline loops: CDR1 LGHNA, CDR2 YSLEER. The CDR3 loop spans 18 amino acids. The CDR3 region is CASSQESEQGGNNQPQHF. DNA of the CDR3: TGCGCCAGCAGCCAAGAGAGTGAGCAGGGTGGGAACAATCAGCCCCAGCATTTT.

This chain uses TRBV29-1 with TRBJ1-2; 10 bases align to TRBD1. Per germline, CDR1 SQVTM and CDR2 ANQGSEA. The CDR3 spans 11 residues. The junction had 5 bases not matched to a gene; V was cut back by 6 bases and J by 10 bases. CDR3 DNA sequence: TGCAGCGTATGGGACAGGGGAGACTACACCTTC. It encodes CSVWDRGDYTF. The full variable domain, in which reference TRBV29-1 and TRBJ1-2 provide the parts outside the CDR3, is SAVISQKPSRDICQRGTSLTIQCQVDSQVTMMFWYRQQPGQSLTLIATANQGSEATYESGFVIDKFPISRPNLTFSTLTVSNMSPEDSSIYLCSVWDRGDYTFGSGTRLTVV.

This clone was found once. The rearrangement joins TRBV27 to TRBJ1-1, with D perhaps TRBD1 (5 bases). Trimming cost V 5 bases and J 0 bases, with 10 bases left between them. The CDR3 sequence is 14 residues long. From germline, CDR1 is MNHEY and CDR2 SMNVEV (reference sequence). CDR3 residues: CASSLRQMNTEAFF. The CDR3 DNA is TGTGCCAGCAGTCTCCGACAGATGAACACTGAAGCTTTCTTT.

The chain couples TRBV6-1 to TRBJ1-1, with D possibly matching TRBD1 (6 bases). The V gene lost 7 bases and the J gene lost 8 bases, with 17 bases spanning the gap. Germline V gives CDR1 MNHNS, CDR2 SASEGT. This CDR3 contains 13 residues. The CDR3 loop reads CASTRYGGAEAFF. The CDR3 region has the DNA TGTGCCAGCACCCGTTATGGGGGCGCGGAAGCTTTCTTT.

The rearrangement uses TRBV5-1 and TRBJ2-5, with unresolved D. Germline V gives CDR1 SGHRS, CDR2 YFSETQ. Trimming took 3 bases from V and 5 from J, leaving 8 bases between them. CDR3 length: 12 amino acids. The CDR3 DNA sequence: TGCGCCAGCAGCTCTACCAGGGAGACCCAGTACTTC. Its translation is CASSSTRETQYF.

This chain links TRBV18 with TRBJ2-1, with D tentatively TRBD1 (5 bases). The CDR3 contains 16 residues. CDR1 is KGHSH, CDR2 LQKENI, per germline. Deletions cut 1 base from V and 0 bases from J, with 10 bases between. The chain's CDR3 is CASSPLGPNSYNEQFF. The CDR3 DNA follows: TGTGCCAGCTCACCACTGGGGCCTAACTCCTACAATGAGCAGTTCTTC.

Worth noting for this clone: The final CDR3 position lacks the conserved phenylalanine or tryptophan, pointing to a likely read error. No DNA is shown, since the ends of the CDR3 on it are uncertain; the CDR3 is the one TCRdb lists. This chain uses TRBV5-1 with TRBJ2-7. Germline V gene sequence: CDR1 SGHRS, CDR2 YFSETQ. The CDR3 comprises 8 residues, both ends counted. This CDR3 is CASSLACD.

The chain is built from TRBV5-1 and TRBJ2-1; 9 nucleotides agree with TRBD1. CDR1 is SGHRS and CDR2 is YFSETQ in the germline V gene. Trimming removed 4 bases from V and 0 bases from J; junction bases left unmatched: 2. The CDR3 totals 15 residues. The DNA of the CDR3 is TGCGCCAGCAGCGTGACAGGGGGCTCCTACAATGAGCAGTTCTTC. Translated, it gives CASSVTGGSYNEQFF.

The chain combines TRBV6-1 with TRBJ1-1, with D hard to call. Trimming removed 3 bases from V and 10 bases from J, with 18 bases in between. The CDR3 contains 14 residues. Germline values: CDR1 MNHNS, CDR2 SASEGT. CDR3 region: CASSDFRAVRLAFF. CDR3 DNA: TGTGCCAGCAGTGATTTCCGGGCCGTCAGGTTAGCTTTCTTT.

V usage is TRBV5-1 and J usage is TRBJ2-1; 8 bases match TRBD2. This CDR3 is 14 amino acids long. CDR1 is SGHRS, CDR2 YFSETQ, per germline. Trimming at V came to 1 base and at J to 9 bases, leaving 6 bases not matched to a gene. This CDR3 is CASSLTGGAVEQFF. The CDR3 bases are TGCGCCAGCAGCTTGACCGGGGGGGCCGTTGAGCAGTTCTTC.

The chain is built from TRBV9 and TRBJ2-6, with 9 bases matching TRBD1. Trimming cost V 4 bases and J 0 bases; bases outside gene matches: 5. The CDR3 runs to 17 residues. Germline CDR1 reads SGDLS; CDR2 reads YYNGEE. Here the CDR3 DNA reads TGTGCCAGCAGCCCTGGACAGGGGAGCTCTGGGGCCAACGTCCTGACTTTC. Its translation is CASSPGQGSSGANVLTF.

The chain joins TRBV2 to TRBJ2-1, with 10 bases fitting TRBD2. The trim removed 10 bases at V and 8 bases at J, leaving 14 bases unmatched. Germline V gene lookup returns CDR1 SNHLY and CDR2 FYNNEI. This CDR3 is built from 15 residues. Here the CDR3 DNA reads TGTGCCACCCGCCCCATAGCGGGGGGTCTCGATGAGCAGTTCTTC. This translates into CATRPIAGGLDEQFF.

This clone was picked up a small number of times. The chain couples TRBV7-2 to TRBJ2-5; TRBD2 agrees at 10 bases. With 5 bases clipped from V and 5 bases from J, the junction kept 5 bases outside the gene matches. Germline V lookup: CDR1 SGHTA, CDR2 FQGNSA. This CDR3 is 14 amino acids long. CDR3 sequence: CASSLTGLAETQYF. The CDR3 DNA is TGTGCCAGCAGCCTCACGGGACTAGCGGAGACCCAGTACTTC.

The sample holds a few counts of this clone. The rearrangement links TRBV5-1 to TRBJ1-1; D is unclear. This CDR3 has 13 residues. CDR1 and CDR2 (germline): SGHRS, YFSETQ. Trimming cost V 5 bases and J 5 bases, with 13 bases left between them. The CDR3 region has the DNA TGCGCCAGCAGTGGATCGGATAGAACTGAAGCTTTCTTT. Its protein product is CASSGSDRTEAFF.

CDR3 coding DNA: TGCGCCAGCAGCTGGGACATAGATGGCTACACCTTC. Its protein product is CASSWDIDGYTF. The V gene is TRBV5-1, the J gene TRBJ1-2; TRBD1 is a possible D gene (6 bases). The CDR3 contains 12 residues. The ends were cut back, 3 bases at V and 6 bases at J, with 9 bases in the middle. Germline CDR1 reads SGHRS; CDR2 reads YFSETQ.

This clone has just one count. V gene TRBV7-8 combines with J gene TRBJ2-3, with 8 bases fitting TRBD2. The V and J ends lost 5 bases and 2 bases, in that order; junction bases with no gene match: 15. Germline V gene data show CDR1 as SGHVS and CDR2 as FQNEAQ. The length of the CDR3 is 18 residues. The CDR3 region is CASSPPEGGGGTTDTQYF. In DNA, the CDR3 is TGTGCCAGCAGCCCCCCCGAGGGCGGCGGGGGGACCACAGATACGCAGTATTTT.

This clone was seen a single time. The J gene is TRBJ2-1, the V gene TRBV5-1; D may be TRBD2 (5 bases). Germline loops: CDR1 SGHRS, CDR2 YFSETQ. V was pared by 0 bases and J by 7 bases, with 17 bases between. This CDR3 contains 16 residues. CDR3 protein: CASSLVQISTRNEQFF. The CDR3 DNA is TGCGCCAGCAGCTTGGTACAGATAAGTACTAGGAATGAGCAGTTCTTC. The full variable domain, rest sourced from reference TRBV5-1 and TRBJ2-1, is KAGVTQTPRYLIKTRGQQVTLSCSPISGHRSVSWYQQTPGQGLQFLFEYFSETQRNKGNFPGRFSGRQFSNSRSEMNVSTLELGDSALYLCASSLVQISTRNEQFFGPGTRLTVL.

J is TRBJ2-3 and V is TRBV29-1; the match to TRBD1 covers 10 bases. With 7 bases clipped from V and 3 bases from J, the junction kept 4 bases outside the gene matches. Per germline, CDR1 SQVTM and CDR2 ANQGSEA. The CDR3 length is 13 residues. Here the CDR3 DNA reads TGCAGCGCCCGACAGGGGGCGACAGATACGCAGTATTTT. Translating gives CSARQGATDTQYF.

This clone appeared a few times. This rearrangement joins TRBV7-2 to TRBJ2-5; TRBD2 matches 10 bases. The DNA matches TRBJ2-7 better at its end, which makes the J call doubtful. Germline assignment: CDR1 SGHTA and CDR2 FQGNSA. This CDR3 contains 15 residues. CDR3 region: CASRTGLAEYYEQYF. The CDR3, as DNA: TGTGCCAGCCGCACCGGACTAGCGGAGTACTACGAGCAGTACTTC.

This clone was detected only a few times. The genes are TRBV6-6 and TRBJ1-1; TRBD1 matches at 7 bases. Trimming at V came to 7 bases and at J to 5 bases, leaving 13 bases not matched to a gene. CDR1 is MNHNY, CDR2 SVGAGI, per germline (reference sequence). CDR3 length: 15 amino acids. CDR3 loop: CASTMTGLKETEAFF. The CDR3 DNA is TGTGCCAGCACCATGACAGGGCTCAAGGAGACTGAAGCTTTCTTT.

In its sample, this clone was seen a few times. The chain employs TRBV11-3 and TRBJ2-5; TRBD2 matches 7 bases. The V segment lost 1 base and the J segment 6 bases; nucleotides outside the gene matches: 11. The CDR3 runs 16 residues. CDR1 SGHNT and CDR2 YENEEA come from the germline V gene. This chain's CDR3 is CASSLGSSGVLQTQYF. CDR3 sequence (DNA): TGTGCCAGCAGCTTAGGTTCTAGCGGTGTCCTCCAGACCCAGTACTTC.

The gene calls are TRBV4-3 and TRBJ1-2; the D gene is possibly TRBD1 (5 bases). Germline V CDR1 and CDR2: LGHNA, YSLEER. Trimming cost V 0 bases and J 4 bases, with 6 bases left between them. The CDR3 extends over 13 amino acids. The CDR3 DNA is TGCGCCAGCAGCCAAGATGGGGCCTATGGCTACACCTTC. Protein: CASSQDGAYGYTF.

V is TRBV28 and J is TRBJ2-7; D may be TRBD2 (7 bases). From germline, CDR1 is MDHEN and CDR2 SYDVKM. This CDR3 comprises 11 residues. Trimming took 11 bases from V and 5 from J, leaving 13 bases between them. CDR3 DNA sequence: TGTGCCTCCAAGGGGGGGAACGAGCAGTACTTC. Translating gives CASKGGNEQYF.

The CDR3 DNA is TGTGCCAGCAGTTTACCAGTTAACAATGAGCAGTTCTTC. Amino acids: CASSLPVNNEQFF. J is TRBJ2-1 and V is TRBV28; D unresolved. The germline V gene has CDR1 MDHEN and CDR2 SYDVKM. The ends were cut back, 2 bases at V and 5 bases at J, with 7 bases in the middle. The CDR3 extends over 13 amino acids.